This T cell receptor beta chain is drawn from a study of T cell repertoires in cytomegalovirus infection. Study-level background: Indications came from public TCR beta signatures; they pointed to CMV infection and to a matching HLA type. Study findings and constraints: Accumulated public TCR beta family frequency recognized individuals carrying CMV together with the relevant HLA. The ex vivo response showed dominance by HLA-C-restricted CMV-specific TCR beta clonotypes.

From the reads, TCRdb called clonotypes with MiXCR, one entry per CDR3 protein. The profile shows roughly 78,000 distinct CDR3 sequences, around 40% of them singletons. Comments on this clonotype: Antigen unknown.

V gave up 6 bases and J gave up 3 bases, with 12 bases separating them. CDR3 length equals 14 residues. The material sequenced was CD8+ T cells from cultured PBMCs, taken from culture after CMV antigen stimulation. This TCR was sampled from a human donor in good health (CMV status not recorded). Some clones in this sample may be carry-over from other donors' samples. The chain has TRBV7-1 and TRBJ2-1, with D tentatively TRBD1 (6 bases). TRBV7-1 is an ORF for which the function is uncertain. The CDR3 nucleotides read TGTGCCAGCAGAGGCAGGGGTTACTACAATGAGCAGTTCTTC. Protein sequence: CASRGRGYYNEQFF.